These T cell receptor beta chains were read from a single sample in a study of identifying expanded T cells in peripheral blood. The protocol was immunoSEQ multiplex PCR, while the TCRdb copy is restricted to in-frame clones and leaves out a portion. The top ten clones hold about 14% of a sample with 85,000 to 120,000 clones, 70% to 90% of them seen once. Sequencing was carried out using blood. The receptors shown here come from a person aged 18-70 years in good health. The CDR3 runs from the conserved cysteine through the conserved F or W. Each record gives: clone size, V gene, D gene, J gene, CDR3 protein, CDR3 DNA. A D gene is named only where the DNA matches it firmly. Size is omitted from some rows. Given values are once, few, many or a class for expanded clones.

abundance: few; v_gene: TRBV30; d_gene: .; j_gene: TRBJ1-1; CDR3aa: CASTTVREGRTEAFF; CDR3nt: TGTGCCTCCACTACGGTTAGGGAGGGCAGAACTGAAGCTTTCTTT
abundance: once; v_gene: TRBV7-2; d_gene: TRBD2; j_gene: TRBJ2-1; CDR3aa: CASSLAASGGNEQFF; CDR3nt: TGTGCCAGCAGCTTAGCGGCTAGCGGGGGCAATGAGCAGTTCTTC
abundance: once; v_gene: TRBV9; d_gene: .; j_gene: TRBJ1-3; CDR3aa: CASSVFQDSGNTIYF; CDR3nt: TGTGCCAGCAGTGTATTCCAGGACTCTGGAAACACCATATATTTT
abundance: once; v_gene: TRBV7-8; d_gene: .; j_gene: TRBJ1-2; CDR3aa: CASSLRAGSYGYTF; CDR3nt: TGTGCCAGCAGCTTACGGGCAGGGAGCTATGGCTACACCTTC
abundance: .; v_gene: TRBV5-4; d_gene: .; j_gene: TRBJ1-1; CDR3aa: CASSLSALNTEAFF; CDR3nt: TGTGCCAGCAGCTTGTCGGCACTGAACACTGAAGCTTTCTTT
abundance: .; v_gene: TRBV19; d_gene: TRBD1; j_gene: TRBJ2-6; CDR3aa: CASSKDRTNSGANVLTF; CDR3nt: TGTGCCAGTAGCAAGGACAGGACCAACTCTGGGGCCAACGTCCTGACTTTC
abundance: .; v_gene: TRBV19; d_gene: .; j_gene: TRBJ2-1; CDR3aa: CASSRSRDEEQFF; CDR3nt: TGTGCCAGTAGTCGGAGCCGGGACGAGGAGCAGTTCTTC
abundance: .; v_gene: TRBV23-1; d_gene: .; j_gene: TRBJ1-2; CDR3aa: CARSPLGYGYTF; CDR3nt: TGCGCCAGATCGCCCCTAGGCTATGGCTACACCTTC
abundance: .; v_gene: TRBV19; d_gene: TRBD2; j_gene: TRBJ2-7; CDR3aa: CASSLRGGETYEQYF; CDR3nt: TGTGCCAGTAGTCTCCGGGGGGGTGAGACCTACGAGCAGTACTTC
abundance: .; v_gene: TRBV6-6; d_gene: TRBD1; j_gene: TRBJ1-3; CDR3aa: CASSNYRGGNTIYF; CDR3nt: TGTGCCAGCAGTAACTACAGGGGTGGAAACACCATATATTTT
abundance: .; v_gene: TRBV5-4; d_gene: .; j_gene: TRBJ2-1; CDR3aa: CASSQPGGMDNEQFF; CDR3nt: TGTGCCAGCAGCCAACCGGGCGGGATGGACAATGAGCAGTTCTTC
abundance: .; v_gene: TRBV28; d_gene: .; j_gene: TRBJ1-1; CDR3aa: CASSSEGAEAFF; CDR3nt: TGTGCCAGCAGCTCGGAGGGTGCTGAAGCTTTCTTT
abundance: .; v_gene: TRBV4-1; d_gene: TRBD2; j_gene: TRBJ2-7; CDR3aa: CASSPIWGEGEQYF; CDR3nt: TGCGCCAGCAGCCCCATCTGGGGGGAGGGCGAGCAGTACTTC
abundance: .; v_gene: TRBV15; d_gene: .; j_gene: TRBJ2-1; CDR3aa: CATSPLAGDKQFF; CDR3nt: TGTGCCACCAGCCCTCTAGCCGGGGATAAGCAGTTCTTC
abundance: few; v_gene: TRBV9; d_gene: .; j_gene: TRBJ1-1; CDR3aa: CASSVAPGLNTEAFF; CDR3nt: TGTGCCAGCAGCGTAGCCCCAGGGCTGAACACTGAAGCTTTCTTT
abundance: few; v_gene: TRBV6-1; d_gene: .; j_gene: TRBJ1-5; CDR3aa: CASAYGVSNQPQHF; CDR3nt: TGTGCCAGCGCCTACGGGGTCAGCAATCAGCCCCAGCATTTT
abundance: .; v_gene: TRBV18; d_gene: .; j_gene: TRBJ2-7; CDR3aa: CASSDNRREQYF; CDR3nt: TGTGCCAGCTCAGATAATAGGCGCGAGCAGTACTTC
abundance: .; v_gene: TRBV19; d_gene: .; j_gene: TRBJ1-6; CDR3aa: CASSSRGSPLHF; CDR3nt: TGTGCCAGTAGTTCCAGGGGTTCACCCCTCCACTTT
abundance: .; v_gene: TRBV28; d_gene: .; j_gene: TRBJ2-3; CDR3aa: CASSLSPSTDTQYF; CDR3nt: TGTGCCAGCAGCCTCTCCCCTAGCACAGATACGCAGTATTTT
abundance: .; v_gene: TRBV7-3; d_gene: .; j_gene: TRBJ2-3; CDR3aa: CASSPEGPSTDTQYF; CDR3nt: TGTGCCAGCAGCCCGGAGGGCCCTAGCACAGATACGCAGTATTTT
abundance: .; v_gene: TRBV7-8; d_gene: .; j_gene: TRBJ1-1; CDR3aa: CASSLAVQGNTEAFF; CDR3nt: TGTGCCAGCAGCTTAGCTGTGCAGGGAAACACTGAAGCTTTCTTT
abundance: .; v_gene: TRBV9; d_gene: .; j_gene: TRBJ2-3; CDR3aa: CASSPQWGTTDTQYF; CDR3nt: TGTGCCAGCAGCCCTCAATGGGGGACAACAGATACGCAGTATTTT
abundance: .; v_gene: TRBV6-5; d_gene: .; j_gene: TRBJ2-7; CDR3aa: CASRGRDWAYEQYF; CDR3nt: TGTGCCAGCAGGGGCCGGGACTGGGCCTACGAGCAGTACTTC
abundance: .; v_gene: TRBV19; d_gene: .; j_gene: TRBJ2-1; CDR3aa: CASSIGTNLRGNEQFF; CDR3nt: TGTGCCAGTAGTATAGGGACAAACCTACGAGGCAATGAGCAGTTCTTC
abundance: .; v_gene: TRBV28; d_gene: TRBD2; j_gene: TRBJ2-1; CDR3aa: CASSLAGGSLYNEQFF; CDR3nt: TGTGCCAGCAGTTTAGCGGGAGGATCCCTCTACAATGAGCAGTTCTTC
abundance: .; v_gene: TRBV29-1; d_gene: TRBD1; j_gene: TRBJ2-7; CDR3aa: CSVDGQGLYEQYF; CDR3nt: TGCAGCGTTGATGGACAGGGGTTATACGAGCAGTACTTC
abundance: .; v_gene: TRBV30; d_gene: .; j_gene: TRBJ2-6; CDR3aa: CAWRSIGGANVLTF; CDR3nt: TGTGCCTGGAGATCGATCGGGGGGGCCAACGTCCTGACTTTC
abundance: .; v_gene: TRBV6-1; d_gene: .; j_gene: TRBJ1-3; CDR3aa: CASSERGRGGVSSGNTIYF; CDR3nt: TGTGCCAGCAGTGAAAGGGGAAGGGGAGGGGTATCCTCTGGAAACACCATATATTTT
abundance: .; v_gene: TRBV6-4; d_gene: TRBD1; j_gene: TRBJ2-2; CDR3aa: CASSWTGGSGELFF; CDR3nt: TGTGCCAGCAGTTGGACAGGGGGAAGCGGGGAGCTGTTTTTT
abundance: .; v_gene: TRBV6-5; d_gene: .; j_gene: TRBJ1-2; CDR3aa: CASRRNYGYTF; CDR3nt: TGTGCCAGCAGGCGGAACTATGGCTACACCTTC
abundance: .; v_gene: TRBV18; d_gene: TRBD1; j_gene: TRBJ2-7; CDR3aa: CASSPPTGIDEQYF; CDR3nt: TGTGCCAGCTCACCTCCGACAGGGATCGACGAGCAGTACTTC
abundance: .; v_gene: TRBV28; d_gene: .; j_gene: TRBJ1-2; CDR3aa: CASNSGPGPMSYTF; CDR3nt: TGTGCCAGCAACTCAGGGCCGGGGCCTATGAGCTACACCTTC
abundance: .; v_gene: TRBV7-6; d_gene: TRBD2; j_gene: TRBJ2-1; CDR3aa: CASSLVGGTSGGHNEQFF; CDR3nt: TGTGCCAGCAGCTTAGTAGGCGGGACTAGCGGGGGCCACAATGAGCAGTTCTTC
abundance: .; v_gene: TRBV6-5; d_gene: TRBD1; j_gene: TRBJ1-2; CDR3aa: CASSPATGTYGYTF; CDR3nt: TGTGCCAGCAGCCCTGCGACAGGGACCTATGGCTACACCTTC
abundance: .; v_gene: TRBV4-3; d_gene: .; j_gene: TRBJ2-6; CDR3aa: CASSQEARAGANVLTF; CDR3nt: TGCGCCAGCAGCCAAGAAGCCAGGGCTGGGGCCAACGTCCTGACTTTC